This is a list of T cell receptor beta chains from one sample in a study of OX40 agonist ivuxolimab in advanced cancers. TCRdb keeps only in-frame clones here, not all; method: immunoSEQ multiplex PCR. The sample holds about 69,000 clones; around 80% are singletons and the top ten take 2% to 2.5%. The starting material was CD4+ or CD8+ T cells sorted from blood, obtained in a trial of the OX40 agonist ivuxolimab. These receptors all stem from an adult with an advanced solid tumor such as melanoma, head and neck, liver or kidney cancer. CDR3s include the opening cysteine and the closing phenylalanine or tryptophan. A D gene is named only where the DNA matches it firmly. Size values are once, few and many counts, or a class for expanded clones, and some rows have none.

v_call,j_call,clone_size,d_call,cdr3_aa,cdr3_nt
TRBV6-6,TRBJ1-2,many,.,CASSSWTGYGYTF,TGTGCCAGCAGTTCCTGGACGGGCTATGGCTACACCTTC
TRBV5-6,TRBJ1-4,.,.,CASSLGRMGKLFF,TGTGCCAGCAGCCTTGGACGTATGGGGAAACTGTTTTTT
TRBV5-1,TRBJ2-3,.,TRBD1,CASSLSRGPYTDTQYF,TGCGCCAGCAGCTTATCCAGGGGGCCCTACACAGATACGCAGTATTTT
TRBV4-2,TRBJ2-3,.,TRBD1,CASSQERTGGSDTQYF,TGTGCCAGCAGCCAAGAAAGGACAGGGGGGTCGGATACGCAGTATTTT
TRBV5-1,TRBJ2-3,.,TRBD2,CASSISGGAADTQYF,TGCGCCAGCAGCATTTCCGGGGGGGCAGCAGATACGCAGTATTTT
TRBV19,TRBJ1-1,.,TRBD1,CASSIQGVLNTEAFF,TGTGCCAGTAGTATACAGGGGGTGTTGAACACTGAAGCTTTCTTT
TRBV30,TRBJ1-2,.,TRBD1,CAQGVEGYTF,TGTGCCCAGGGGGTAGAGGGCTACACCTTC
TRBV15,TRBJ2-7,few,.,CATSRDRDGYEQYF,TGTGCCACCAGCAGAGATAGGGACGGTTACGAGCAGTACTTC
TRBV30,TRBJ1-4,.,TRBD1,CAWTPQQGGKKLFF,TGTGCCTGGACCCCCCAACAGGGGGGGAAAAAACTGTTTTTT
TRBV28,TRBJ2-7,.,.,CASSLEGTPYEQYF,TGTGCCAGCAGTTTAGAGGGTACCCCCTACGAGCAGTACTTC
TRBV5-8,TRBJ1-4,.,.,CASSFDVGYGEKLFF,TGTGCCAGCAGCTTCGACGTGGGGTACGGTGAAAAACTGTTTTTT
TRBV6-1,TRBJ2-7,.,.,CASVRGPSSYEQYF,TGTGCCAGCGTCAGGGGTCCGAGCTCCTACGAGCAGTACTTC
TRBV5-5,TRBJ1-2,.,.,CASSLAAGVGGYTF,TGTGCCAGCAGCTTGGCCGCGGGGGTAGGTGGCTACACCTTC
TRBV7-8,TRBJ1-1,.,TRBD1,CASSLGQLNTEAFF,TGTGCCAGCAGCCTGGGACAGCTGAACACTGAAGCTTTCTTT
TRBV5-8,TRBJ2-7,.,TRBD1,CASSFAGQGRYEQYF,TGTGCCAGCAGCTTCGCCGGACAGGGGAGGTACGAGCAGTACTTC
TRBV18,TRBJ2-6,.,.,CASSPGTQSSGANVLTF,TGTGCCAGCTCACCCGGGACACAAAGCTCTGGGGCCAACGTCCTGACTTTC
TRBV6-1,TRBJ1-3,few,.,CASRAGQYSGNTIYF,TGTGCCAGCAGAGCCGGACAGTACTCTGGAAACACCATATATTTT
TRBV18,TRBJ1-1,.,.,CASSPQTVNTEAFF,TGTGCCAGCTCACCCCAGACAGTGAACACTGAAGCTTTCTTT
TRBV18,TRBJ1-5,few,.,CASSPEGNQPQHF,TGTGCCAGCTCACCAGAGGGGAATCAGCCCCAGCATTTT